This entry is about one T cell receptor beta chain. This record comes from a study of cytotoxic CD8 clonotypes in ibrutinib-treated CLL. Study background: The patients comprised approximately ten relapsed/refractory and approximately 16 treatment-naive cases, around 17 IGHV unmutated.

Germline values: CDR1 SGHAT, CDR2 FQNNGV. V was cut by 5 bases and J by 0 bases, with 14 bases left in between. This CDR3 has 16 residues. Profiled with immunoSEQ multiplex PCR; TCRdb holds only in-frame clones, not every one. The table shows around 26,000 clones, with almost 85% occurring only once. The V gene is TRBV11-2, the J gene TRBJ2-1; no clear D gene. Here the sequenced sample was PBMCs, taken after 24 months of ibrutinib treatment. The receptor's source is a human donor with chronic lymphocytic leukemia. DNA of the CDR3: TGTGCCAGCAGCCTGGACGCGCGGAACTCCTACAATGAGCAGTTCTTC. As protein: CASSLDARNSYNEQFF. The complete variable domain, with remaining parts taken from reference TRBV11-2 and TRBJ2-1, reads EAGVAQSPRYKIIEKRQSVAFWCNPISGHATLYWYQQILGQGPKLLIQFQNNGVVDDSQLPKDRFSAERLKGVDSTLKIQPAKLEDSAVYLCASSLDARNSYNEQFFGPGTRLTVL.